Listed below are T cell receptor beta chains from one sample, sequenced in a study of CD8 T cells in Susac syndrome. Each CDR3 protein is one row after TCRdb ran MiXCR on the immunoSEQ multiplex PCR reads. This sample has 300,000 or so distinct CDR3 sequences, with 90% to 95% found just once. Sequenced: CD4+ T cells from PBMCs. Source of these receptors: a human donor with multiple sclerosis. Both conserved end residues are part of each CDR3. D genes are given only for firm matches. A row's size may be missing; if present it is once, few, many or a size class.

j_call v_call clone_size d_call cdr3_aa cdr3_nt
TRBJ1-4 TRBV7-9 . TRBD1 CASSLWDRREKLFF TGTGCCAGCAGCTTATGGGACAGGCGAGAAAAACTGTTTTTT
TRBJ2-7 TRBV6-6 . . CASSYERSSSYEQYF TGTGCCAGCAGTTACGAGCGGAGCAGCTCCTACGAGCAGTACTTC
TRBJ1-5 TRBV20-1 . TRBD1 CSARQGSNQPQHF TGCAGTGCTCGACAGGGGAGCAATCAGCCCCAGCATTTT
TRBJ2-5 TRBV5-1 . TRBD2 CASRESGAGIQETQYF TGCGCCAGCAGGGAAAGCGGGGCCGGGATTCAAGAGACCCAGTACTTC
TRBJ2-7 TRBV6-2/TRBV6-3 . . CASSYFGTYEQYF TGTGCCAGCAGTTATTTTGGCACCTACGAGCAGTACTTC
TRBJ2-5 TRBV10-3 few . CAIKDGLQETQYF TGTGCCATCAAGGACGGGCTCCAAGAGACCCAGTACTTC
TRBJ2-3 TRBV29-1 . TRBD2 CSVLRLAGGPGTQYF TGCAGCGTCCTTCGACTAGCGGGGGGGCCTGGGACGCAGTATTTT
TRBJ2-7 TRBV12-3/TRBV12-4 . TRBD2 CASSSLLAGQSEQYF TGTGCCAGCAGTTCCTTACTAGCGGGACAGTCCGAGCAGTACTTC
TRBJ1-4 TRBV5-1 once . CASRADTGNLREKLFF TGCGCCAGCAGAGCTGATACAGGGAATCTCCGAGAAAAACTGTTTTTT
TRBJ1-1 TRBV13 . . CASRSLAAFF TGTGCCAGCAGATCCCTTGCAGCTTTCTTT
TRBJ1-1 TRBV4-1 . . CASSHSRQLKAFF TGCGCCAGCAGCCATTCCAGACAGCTGAAAGCTTTCTTT
TRBJ2-3 TRBV19 . . CASSILRGTDTQYF TGTGCCAGTAGTATCCTCAGGGGCACAGATACGCAGTATTTT
TRBJ1-2 TRBV12-3/TRBV12-4 . . CASSLMVAFYGYTF TGTGCCAGCAGTTTAATGGTGGCCTTCTATGGCTACACCTTC
TRBJ2-7 TRBV4-1 . . CASSQDQGTSWGPYEQYF TGCGCCAGCAGCCAAGATCAGGGAACTAGTTGGGGGCCCTACGAGCAGTACTTC
TRBJ1-2 TRBV18 . TRBD1 CASSPARDRGDYGYTF TGTGCCAGCTCACCCGCCCGGGACAGGGGCGACTATGGCTACACCTTC
TRBJ2-6 TRBV7-2 once . CASSRQSGANVLTF TGTGCCAGCAGCAGACAGTCTGGGGCCAACGTCCTGACTTTC
TRBJ2-3 TRBV6-1 . TRBD2 CASRTREGLNTDTQYF TGTGCCAGCAGAACAAGGGAGGGCCTAAACACAGATACGCAGTATTTT
TRBJ2-5 TRBV20-1 . . CSAREWQETQYF TGCAGTGCTAGAGAATGGCAAGAGACCCAGTACTTC
TRBJ2-2 TRBV14 . . CASSPLGGTNTGELFF TGTGCCAGCAGCCCCCTCGGCGGGACGAACACCGGGGAGCTGTTTTTT
TRBJ2-3 TRBV20-1 once . CSARTLGVGHTDTQYF TGCAGTGCTAGAACACTAGGAGTGGGGCACACAGATACGCAGTATTTT
TRBJ1-5 TRBV12-3/TRBV12-4 few TRBD1 CASSRQGAGQPQHF TGTGCCAGCAGCCGACAGGGGGCCGGTCAGCCCCAGCATTTT
TRBJ2-4 TRBV7-2 few . CASSPRGNIQYF TGTGCCAGCAGCCCCAGGGGAAACATTCAGTACTTC
TRBJ1-2 TRBV19 . . CASSIRSKETGNGYTF TGTGCCAGTAGTATAAGGTCGAAAGAAACTGGGAACGGCTACACCTTC
TRBJ2-1 TRBV4-2 . . CASSQVFGEIPNEQFF TGTGCCAGCAGCCAAGTTTTCGGGGAGATCCCCAATGAGCAGTTCTTC
TRBJ2-6 TRBV5-1 . . CASSEEGSGANVLTF TGCGCCAGCAGCGAGGAGGGATCAGGGGCCAACGTCCTGACTTTC
TRBJ2-1 TRBV15 . TRBD2 CATTPAGGPDEQFF TGTGCCACCACTCCGGCGGGAGGGCCGGATGAGCAGTTCTTC
TRBJ1-1 TRBV6-5 few TRBD1 CASSIQGENTEAFF TGTGCCAGCAGTATACAGGGGGAGAACACTGAAGCTTTCTTT
TRBJ2-1 TRBV3-1 . TRBD2 CASSQPTSGLPEVANEQFF TGTGCCAGCAGCCAACCCACTAGCGGATTGCCCGAAGTCGCAAATGAGCAGTTCTTC
TRBJ2-5 TRBV2 few . CASSPRLGETQYF TGTGCCAGCAGTCCCCGACTAGGGGAGACCCAGTACTTC
TRBJ1-2 TRBV2 . TRBD1 CASSVATGVYGYTF TGTGCCAGCAGTGTGGCGACAGGGGTCTATGGCTACACCTTC
TRBJ2-5 TRBV6-2/TRBV6-3 . TRBD2 CASRLPPGRGGETQYF TGTGCCAGCAGACTACCGCCGGGACGCGGGGGGGAGACCCAGTACTTC
TRBJ2-5 TRBV11-2 . . CASSLVGGESFGKETQYF TGTGCCAGCAGCTTAGTAGGTGGAGAGTCTTTTGGGAAAGAGACCCAGTACTTC
TRBJ2-2 TRBV11-2 once . CASSFPWTPGELFF TGTGCCAGCAGCTTCCCCTGGACCCCCGGGGAGCTGTTTTTT
TRBJ1-5 TRBV7-3 . . CASSLTWQLNQPQHF TGTGCCAGCAGCTTAACGTGGCAGCTCAATCAGCCCCAGCATTTT
TRBJ1-2 TRBV18 few . CASSPGQGYTF TGTGCCAGCTCACCCGGACAAGGCTACACCTTC
TRBJ1-2 TRBV5-1 . . CASSLGQDRDGYTF TGCGCCAGCAGCTTGGGGCAGGATCGGGACGGCTACACCTTC
TRBJ1-1 TRBV12-3/TRBV12-4 . TRBD1 CASSLDRGGNTEAFF TGTGCCAGCAGTTTGGACAGGGGGGGGAACACTGAAGCTTTCTTT
TRBJ2-1 TRBV2 . TRBD2 CASRVALAGVNEQFF TGTGCCAGTCGCGTGGCGCTAGCGGGAGTAAATGAGCAGTTCTTC
TRBJ2-3 TRBV4-1 . . CASSQDGLAGRTDTQYF TGCGCCAGCAGCCAAGACGGGCTAGCAGGCAGGACAGATACGCAGTATTTT
TRBJ2-7 TRBV7-9 . . CASSLGGEAHEQYF TGTGCCAGCAGCTTAGGCGGGGAGGCTCACGAGCAGTACTTC
TRBJ2-2 TRBV15 . . CATSSLGGGTGELFF TGTGCCACCAGCAGCCTAGGAGGGGGCACCGGGGAGCTGTTTTTT
TRBJ1-5 TRBV29-1 . . CSVQMGGSQHF TGCAGCGTCCAAATGGGGGGATCCCAGCATTTT
TRBJ2-2 TRBV12-5 once . CASGRGTVGGELFF TGTGCTAGTGGTCGGGGGACAGTTGGCGGGGAGCTGTTTTTT